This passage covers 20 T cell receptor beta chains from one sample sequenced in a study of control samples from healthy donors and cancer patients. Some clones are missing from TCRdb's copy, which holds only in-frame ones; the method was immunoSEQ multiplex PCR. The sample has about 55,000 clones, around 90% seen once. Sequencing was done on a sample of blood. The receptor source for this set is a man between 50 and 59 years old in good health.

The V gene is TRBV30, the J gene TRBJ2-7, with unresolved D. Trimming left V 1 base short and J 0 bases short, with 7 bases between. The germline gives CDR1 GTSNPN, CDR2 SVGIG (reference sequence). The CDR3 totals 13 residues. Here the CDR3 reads CAWSGGSSYEQYF. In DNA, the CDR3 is TGTGCCTGGAGTGGTGGAAGCTCCTACGAGCAGTACTTC.

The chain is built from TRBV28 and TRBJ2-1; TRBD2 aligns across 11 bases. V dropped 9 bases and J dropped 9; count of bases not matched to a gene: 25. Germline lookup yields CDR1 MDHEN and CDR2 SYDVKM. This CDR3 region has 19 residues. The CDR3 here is CASHPEGYLTSGRVGEQFF. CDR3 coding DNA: TGTGCCAGTCACCCTGAGGGCTACCTCACTAGCGGGAGAGTCGGTGAGCAGTTCTTC.

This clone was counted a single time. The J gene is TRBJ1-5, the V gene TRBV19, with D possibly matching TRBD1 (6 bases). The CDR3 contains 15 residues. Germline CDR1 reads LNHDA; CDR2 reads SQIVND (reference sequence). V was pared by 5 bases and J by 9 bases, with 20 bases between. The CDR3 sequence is CASSSGGRQHRPQHF. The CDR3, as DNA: TGTGCCAGTAGTTCGGGGGGGCGACAGCATAGGCCCCAGCATTTT.

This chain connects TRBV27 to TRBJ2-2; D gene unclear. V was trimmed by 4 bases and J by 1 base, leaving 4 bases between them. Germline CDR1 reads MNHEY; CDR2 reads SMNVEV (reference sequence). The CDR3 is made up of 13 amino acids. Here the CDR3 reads CASSWGNTGELFF. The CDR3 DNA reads TGTGCCAGCAGTTGGGGGAACACCGGGGAGCTGTTTTTT.

The DNA of the CDR3 is TGTGCCAGCAGGGAGAGACGGGAGAACACTGAAGCTTTCTTT. This translates into CASRERRENTEAFF. The rearrangement joins TRBV6-6 to TRBJ1-1; D gene uncertain. V lost 6 bases to trimming and J lost 1 base, with 12 bases between them. This CDR3 contains 14 residues. In germline, CDR1 is MNHNY, CDR2 SVGAGI (reference sequence).

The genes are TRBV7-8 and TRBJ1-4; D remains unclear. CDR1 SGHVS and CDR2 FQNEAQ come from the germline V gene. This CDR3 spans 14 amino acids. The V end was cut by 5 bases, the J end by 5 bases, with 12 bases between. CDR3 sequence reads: CASSKSTGNEKLFF. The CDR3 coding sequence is TGTGCCAGCAGCAAATCGACGGGAAATGAAAAACTGTTTTTT. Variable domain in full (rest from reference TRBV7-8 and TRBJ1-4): GAGVSQSPRYKVAKRGQDVALRCDPISGHVSLFWYQQALGQGPEFLTYFQNEAQLDKSGLPSDRFFAERPEGSVSTLKIQRTQQEDSAVYLCASSKSTGNEKLFFGSGTQLSVL.

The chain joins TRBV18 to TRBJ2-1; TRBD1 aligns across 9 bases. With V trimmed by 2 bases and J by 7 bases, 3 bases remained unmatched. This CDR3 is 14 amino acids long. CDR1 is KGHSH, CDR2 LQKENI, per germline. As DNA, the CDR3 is TGTGCCAGCTCACCAGGGACAGGGCTAAATGAGCAGTTCTTC. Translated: CASSPGTGLNEQFF.

The CDR3 sequence: CASSLAGGLQETQYF. The CDR3 region has the DNA TGCGCCAGCAGCTTGGCCGGGGGGTTGCAAGAGACCCAGTACTTC. V and J are TRBV5-1 and TRBJ2-5; 7 bases map to TRBD2. Germline V gene lookup returns CDR1 SGHRS and CDR2 YFSETQ. V lost 0 bases, J lost 2 bases, and 4 bases stayed unmatched. The CDR3 is 15 amino acids.

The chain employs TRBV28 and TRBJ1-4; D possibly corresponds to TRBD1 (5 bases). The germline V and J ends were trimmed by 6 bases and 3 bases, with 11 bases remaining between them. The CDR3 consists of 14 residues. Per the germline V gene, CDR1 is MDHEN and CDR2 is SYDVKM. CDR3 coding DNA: TGTGCCAGCAGGTCAGGGCCCTCTAATGAAAAACTGTTTTTT. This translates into CASRSGPSNEKLFF.

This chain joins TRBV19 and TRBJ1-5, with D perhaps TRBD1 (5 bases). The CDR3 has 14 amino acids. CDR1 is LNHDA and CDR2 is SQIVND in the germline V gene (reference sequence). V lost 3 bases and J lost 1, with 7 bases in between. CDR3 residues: CASSMDISNQPQHF. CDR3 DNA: TGTGCCAGTAGTATGGACATAAGCAATCAGCCCCAGCATTTT.

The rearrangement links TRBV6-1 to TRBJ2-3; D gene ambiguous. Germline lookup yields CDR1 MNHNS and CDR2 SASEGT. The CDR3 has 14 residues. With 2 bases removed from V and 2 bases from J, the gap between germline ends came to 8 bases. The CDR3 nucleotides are TGTGCCAGCAGTGAATGGGCTAACACAGATACGCAGTATTTT. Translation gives CASSEWANTDTQYF.

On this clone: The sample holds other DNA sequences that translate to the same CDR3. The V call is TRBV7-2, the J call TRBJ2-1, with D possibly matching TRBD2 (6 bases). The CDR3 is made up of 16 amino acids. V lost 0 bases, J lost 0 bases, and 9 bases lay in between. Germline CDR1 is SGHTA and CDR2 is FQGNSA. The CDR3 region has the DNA TGTGCCAGCAGCTTAGCGGGAGGTTTCTCCTACAATGAGCAGTTCTTC. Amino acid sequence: CASSLAGGFSYNEQFF.

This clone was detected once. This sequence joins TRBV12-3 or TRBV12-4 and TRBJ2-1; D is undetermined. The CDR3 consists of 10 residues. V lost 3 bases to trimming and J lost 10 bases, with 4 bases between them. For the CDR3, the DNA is TGTGCCAGCAGTTTGCGGGAGCAGTTCTTC. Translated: CASSLREQFF.

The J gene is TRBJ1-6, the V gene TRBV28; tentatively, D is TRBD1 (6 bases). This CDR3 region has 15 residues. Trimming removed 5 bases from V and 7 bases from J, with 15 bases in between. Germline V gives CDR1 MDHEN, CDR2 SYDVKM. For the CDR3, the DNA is TGTGCCAGCAGTACCGCAGGGGTTCGAAATTCACCCCTCCACTTT. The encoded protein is CASSTAGVRNSPLHF. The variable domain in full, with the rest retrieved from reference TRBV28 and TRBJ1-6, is DVKVTQSSRYLVKRTGEKVFLECVQDMDHENMFWYRQDPGLGLRLIYFSYDVKMKEKGDIPEGYSVSREKKERFSLILESASTNQTSMYLCASSTAGVRNSPLHFGNGTRLTVT.

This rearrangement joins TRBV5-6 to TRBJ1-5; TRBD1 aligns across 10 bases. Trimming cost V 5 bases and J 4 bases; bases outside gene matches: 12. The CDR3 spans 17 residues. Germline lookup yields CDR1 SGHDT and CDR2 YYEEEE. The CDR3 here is CASSRRQGAGYNQPQHF. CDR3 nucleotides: TGTGCCAGCAGTAGACGACAGGGGGCTGGTTATAATCAGCCCCAGCATTTT.

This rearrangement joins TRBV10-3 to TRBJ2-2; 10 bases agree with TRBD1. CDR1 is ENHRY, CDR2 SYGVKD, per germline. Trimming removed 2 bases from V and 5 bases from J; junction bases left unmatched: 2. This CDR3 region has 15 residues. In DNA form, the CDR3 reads TGTGCCATCAGTGAGAGGACAGGGGGAACCGGGGAGCTGTTTTTT. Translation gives CAISERTGGTGELFF.

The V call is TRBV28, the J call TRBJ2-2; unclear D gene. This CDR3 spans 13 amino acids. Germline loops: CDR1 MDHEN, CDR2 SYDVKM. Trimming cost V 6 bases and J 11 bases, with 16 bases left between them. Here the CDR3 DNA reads TGTGCCAGCAGCCAGAGCCCGACTGCAGAGCTGTTTTTT. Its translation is CASSQSPTAELFF.

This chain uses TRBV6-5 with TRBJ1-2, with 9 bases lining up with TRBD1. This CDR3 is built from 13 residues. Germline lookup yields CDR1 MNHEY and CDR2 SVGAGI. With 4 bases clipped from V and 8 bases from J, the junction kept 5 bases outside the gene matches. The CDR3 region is CASSWGQGRGYTF. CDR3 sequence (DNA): TGTGCCAGCAGTTGGGGACAGGGAAGGGGCTACACCTTC.

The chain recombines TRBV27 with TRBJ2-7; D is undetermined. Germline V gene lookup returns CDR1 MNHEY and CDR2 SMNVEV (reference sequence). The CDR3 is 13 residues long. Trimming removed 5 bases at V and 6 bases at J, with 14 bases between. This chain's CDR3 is CASSATRMREQYF. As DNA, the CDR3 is TGTGCCAGCAGTGCAACCAGGATGCGCGAGCAGTACTTC.

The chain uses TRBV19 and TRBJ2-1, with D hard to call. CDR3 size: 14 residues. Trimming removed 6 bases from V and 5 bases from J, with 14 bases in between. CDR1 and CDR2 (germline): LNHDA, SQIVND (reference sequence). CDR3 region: CASSLNRAHNEQFF. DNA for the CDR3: TGTGCCAGTAGCCTGAACCGGGCCCACAATGAGCAGTTCTTC.